The clone carrying this TCR beta chain was found a few times. Amplified TCR beta CDR3 regions came from RNA transcripts. The study used the HTBI primer set for a first-round RT-PCR of the TCR CDR3. TCRdb redid the calling of the multiplex PCR reads with MiXCR, one entry per CDR3 protein. The sample has roughly 350,000 distinct CDR3 sequences, over 11% seen once. Clinical symptoms, serum thyroxine and TRAb, thyroid ultrasound and orbital computed tomography were used for the diagnoses. V dropped 7 bases and J dropped 2; count of bases not matched to a gene: 10. The CDR3 contains 15 residues. This record comes from a study of T cells in Graves' hyperthyroidism and ophthalmopathy.

The sample was blood. The receptor's source is a woman aged 25-40 years with Graves' hyperthyroidism. The chain uses TRBV12-3 or TRBV12-4 and TRBJ2-7; 8 bases match TRBD1. CDR3: CASTQDRGRAYEQYF. The CDR3 DNA follows: TGTGCCAGCACCCAAGACAGGGGAAGGGCCTACGAGCAGTACTTC.